This T cell receptor beta chain was profiled in a study of ipilimumab plus nivolumab after autologous stem cell transplantation (dated by TCRdb to the early 2020s). For the wider study: Trial patients received a median of about 5 ipilimumab doses and roughly eight nivolumab doses. Both primary refractory and relapsed disease were represented in the DLBCL cohort, where 18-month progression-free survival was roughly 89% and 26%, respectively. Patients undergoing autologous transplant for high-risk diffuse large B cell lymphoma, mature T cell lymphoma, or multiple myeloma were enrolled in the trial. Around 40 patients made up the trial's intent-to-treat population. What the work shows at the level of the full study, not this receptor alone: Per the authors, a biologic rationale for further study of the post-transplant checkpoint inhibition approach was offered by T cell receptor repertoire, regulatory T cell phenotype and gut microbiota profiles. Combined checkpoint inhibition appeared tolerable as post-transplant consolidation, according to the authors' conclusion.

The method behind the library was the immunoSEQ multiplex PCR assay. Drawn from immuneACCESS, this table holds only the in-frame rearrangements with V and J called that TCRdb kept. Clones are partly lost; checked studies trace under half to an unresolved V gene and leave the rest unexplained. Recorded for this sample are fewer than 30,000 clones; around 84% of them occurred a single time. In total, the top ten clones hold roughly 5.6% of the sample. As concerns this clone: Its recognized antigen is unknown. Qualities for individual bases were not recorded, and no much larger clone is one base off.

Checkpoint therapy began 14 to 28 days after autologous transplant, with ipilimumab given at 1 mg/kg intravenously on day 1 of selected weeks. Patients received nivolumab at 3 mg/kg intravenously on day 1 of weeks 1, 4, 7, 10, and every two weeks through week 26. The study was a Phase Ib clinical trial testing combined checkpoint inhibition with ipilimumab and nivolumab as consolidation after autologous stem cell transplantation. The source material was PBMCs, sampled in a trial of ipilimumab plus nivolumab as post-transplant consolidation. The TCR comes from a male donor with diffuse large B-cell lymphoma.

The nucleotide sequence is TGCAGCGTTGATGTGCCTAAGGGAGGCACAGATACGCAGTATTTT. Translated, this gives CSVDVPKGGTDTQYF. The chain was built from TRBV29-1 and TRBJ2-3; the D gene is possibly TRBD2, with 5 bases matching. V lost 3 bases and J lost 1 base; the stretch between them is 14 bases long. From cysteine to phenylalanine, the CDR3 is 15 amino acids long. CDR3 DNA only is kept here, 45 bases in frame from base 1. The germline V gene supplies CDR1 SQVTM and CDR2 ANQGSEA.